The present T cell receptor beta chain was sequenced within a study of T cell repertoires in cytomegalovirus infection (dated by TCRdb to between 2018 and 2020). Turning to the overall study: Alongside well-studied HLA-B-restricted epitopes, the peptide stimulations were aimed at recently identified HLA-C-restricted CMV epitopes, whose presentation resists viral immunomodulation. The HLA type of each donor mattered for the analysis, because public TCR beta signatures pointed to carriage of CMV infection along with the matching HLA type. The paper as a whole reports these results and caveats: The ex vivo response was dominated by HLA-C-restricted CMV-specific TCR beta clonotypes, and the single most frequent clonotype in two of eight donors was supplied by these HLA-C-restricted clonotypes. In both this cohort and an independent cohort of a few hundred donors, the cumulative frequency of public TCR beta family members distinguished carriers of CMV infection plus the relevant HLA type.

Sequenced using an Illumina HiSeq 1500. TCRdb's own reprocessing of the public reads used fastp at Q25 and MiXCR and kept productive beta chains. All rows with the same CDR3 protein become a single entry with the most common DNA and genes. In all, the sample holds about 130,000 distinct CDR3 sequences, and around 30% of those were seen once. Around three fifths of the sample is held by the ten biggest clonotypes. In regard to this clonotype: Its antigen specificity is not known. Base-call qualities are not available, and no considerably larger clone is one nucleotide away.

Taken with the paper, the label for treatment or condition translates to: in vitro stimulation with specific CMV peptide epitopes to enrich CMV-specific T cells. Counted from cysteine to phenylalanine, this CDR3 has 16 amino acids. The retained sequence is limited to the CDR3, 48 bases, with the frame set at the first base. The V end loses 1 base and the J end loses 5 bases, and a stretch of 17 bases separates them. Looking up the germline V gene yields CDR1 SGHAT and CDR2 FQNNGV. This specimen was CD8+ T cells from cultured PBMCs, taken from culture after CMV antigen stimulation. This TCR derives from a human donor in good health (CMV status not recorded). Some clones in this sample may be carry-over from other donors' samples. The sequence joins TRBV11-2 to TRBJ2-5; the D assignment is uncertain and may be TRBD1 or TRBD2, with 5 bases supporting each. The CDR3 in this case is CASSLVRDPVFETQYF. The DNA sequence is given as TGTGCCAGCAGCTTAGTCCGGGACCCAGTATTTGAGACCCAGTACTTC.